These 31 T cell receptor beta chains were sequenced from one sample in a study of yellow fever vaccine responses in identical twins. A single record per CDR3 protein comes from TCRdb applying MiXCR to the RT-PCR reads. The repertoire includes under 25,000 distinct CDR3 sequences, roughly 70% of them detected once, and about 2.7% sits in the top ten. The material was T cells from blood (PBMCs), unsorted or a sorted subset (not recorded which), obtained before or after yellow fever vaccination (not recorded which). The receptors were sampled from a woman aged 18-35 years who received the yellow fever vaccine.

The chain has TRBV20-1 and TRBJ1-2; D is ambiguous. Trimming took off 6 bases at V and 5 bases at J, with 13 bases between the two ends. Per the germline V gene, CDR1 is DFQATT and CDR2 is SNEGSKA (reference sequence). This CDR3 region has 12 residues. CDR3 bases: TGCAGTGCCTACTCGGGGATGTATGGCTACACCTTC. Encoded protein: CSAYSGMYGYTF.

This chain connects TRBV29-1 to TRBJ2-7; D is ambiguous. Germline-derived CDR1 and CDR2 are SQVTM and ANQGSEA. The CDR3 length is 13 residues. Between the trimmed V and J ends, which lost 1 base and 3 bases, there was a span of 10 bases. The CDR3 DNA follows: TGCAGCGTTGAAGTCGATTCGAACTACGAGCAGTACTTC. Translated: CSVEVDSNYEQYF.

Remarks on this clonotype: One junction end does not reproduce the germline sequence, and a read error may be involved. DNA of the CDR3: TGTGCCACCTCCCGCGGGGCCAACTCCTACAAGGAGCAGTTCTTC. Its translation is CATSRGANSYKEQFF. This chain links TRBV2 with TRBJ2-1, with a weak D call TRBD2 (6 bases). CDR1 and CDR2 from the germline V gene are SNHLY and FYNNEI. The CDR3 has 15 residues.

This clonotype was seen more than once but under ten times. V is TRBV4-1 and J is TRBJ2-5, with 8 nucleotides matching TRBD1. CDR1 MGHRA and CDR2 YSYEKL come from the germline V gene. The CDR3 spans 15 residues. The V and J ends lost 0 bases and 5 bases, in that order; junction bases with no gene match: 5. Here the CDR3 DNA reads TGCGCCAGCAGCCAAGAAAGGACAGGGAGGGAGACCCAGTACTTC. Protein product: CASSQERTGRETQYF.

This clonotype was recorded a few times. The chain combines TRBV5-6 with TRBJ2-5; D uncertain. The CDR3 sequence is 14 residues long. Germline CDR1 SGHDT, CDR2 YYEEEE. V lost 0 bases and J lost 1, with 7 bases in between. CDR3 region: CASSLANPQETQYF. The CDR3 nucleotides are TGTGCCAGCAGCTTGGCTAACCCCCAAGAGACCCAGTACTTC.

This chain uses TRBV24-1 with TRBJ2-3; 9 bases are shared with TRBD2. The V segment lost 3 bases and the J segment 6 bases; nucleotides outside the gene matches: 6. This CDR3 has 15 residues. Germline assignment: CDR1 KGHDR and CDR2 SFDVKD. DNA of the CDR3: TGTGCCACCAGTGATAAGGGGACTAGCAGCGATACGCAGTATTTT. Its protein is CATSDKGTSSDTQYF.

The chain uses TRBV4-1 and TRBJ2-3; possible D gene TRBD2, 7 bases. Trimming removed 2 bases at V and 2 bases at J, with 14 bases between. This CDR3 comprises 16 residues. Germline V gene sequence: CDR1 MGHRA, CDR2 YSYEKL. The CDR3 DNA follows: TGCGCCAGCAGCCAAAAGGCGGGGGCGATCACAGATACGCAGTATTTT. It encodes CASSQKAGAITDTQYF.

The V gene is TRBV10-3, the J gene TRBJ1-2; D uncertain. The CDR3 covers 11 residues. V lost 0 bases to trimming and J lost 9 bases, with 5 bases between them. The V gene's germline CDR1 is ENHRY and CDR2 SYGVKD. The CDR3 DNA reads TGTGCCATCAGTGAGTCGGGTTGCTACACCTTC. Translated, it gives CAISESGCYTF.

This clonotype has only a few counts. The genes are TRBV10-3 and TRBJ2-7; TRBD1 is a possible D gene (5 bases). CDR1 is ENHRY and CDR2 is SYGVKD in the germline V gene. The CDR3 contains 13 residues. Between the trimmed V and J ends, which lost 3 bases and 2 bases, there was a span of 8 bases. The CDR3 reads CAISDTGAYEQYV. CDR3 bases: TGTGCCATCAGTGACACAGGTGCCTACGAGCAGTACGTC.

This clonotype was seen a handful of times. V usage is TRBV12-3 or TRBV12-4 and J usage is TRBJ2-1; D uncertain. The CDR3 sequence is 12 residues long. The V and J ends lost 1 base and 4 bases respectively, with 2 bases between them. CDR3 sequence (DNA): TGTGCCAGCAGTTTAGGGTACAATGAGCAGTTCTTC. Translation: CASSLGYNEQFF.

The CDR3 loop is CSVGQGGNQPQHF. The CDR3 region has the DNA TGCAGCGTCGGACAGGGGGGGAATCAGCCCCAGCATTTT. The chain combines TRBV29-1 with TRBJ1-5; 10 nucleotides align to TRBD1. This CDR3 is 13 amino acids long. Germline V gene sequence: CDR1 SQVTM, CDR2 ANQGSEA. V was pared by 6 bases and J by 4 bases, with 3 bases of the junction left unmatched.

The chain has TRBV12-3 or TRBV12-4 and TRBJ2-2, with D unclear. V dropped 3 bases and J dropped 3 bases, with 5 bases sitting between them. The CDR3 totals 13 residues. The DNA of the CDR3 is TGTGCCAGCAGTTTTCTAGACACCGGGGAGCTGTTTTTT. This gives the protein CASSFLDTGELFF.

The V gene is TRBV18, the J gene TRBJ2-4; D is unresolved. Germline-derived CDR1 and CDR2 are KGHSH and LQKENI. CDR3 length equals 13 residues. V lost 3 bases and J lost 7, with 10 bases in between. DNA of the CDR3: TGTGCCAGCTCACCCGGCATGACCAACATTCAGTACTTC. This gives the protein CASSPGMTNIQYF.

The chain links TRBV20-1 to TRBJ2-6, with D tentatively TRBD1 (6 bases). V lost 5 bases and J lost 2, with 13 bases in between. The CDR3 consists of 15 residues. CDR1 DFQATT and CDR2 SNEGSKA come from the germline V gene (reference sequence). The CDR3: CSASYAGAGANVLTF. The CDR3 nucleotides read TGCAGTGCTTCCTATGCAGGGGCTGGGGCCAACGTCCTGACTTTC.

The gene calls are TRBV11-3 and TRBJ2-5; weak D call: TRBD1 (6 bases). The CDR3 length is 13 residues. CDR1 is SGHNT and CDR2 is YENEEA in the germline V gene. V was cut by 3 bases and J by 2 bases, with 7 bases left in between. CDR3 loop: CASSLDRQETQYF. CDR3 nucleotides: TGTGCCAGCAGCTTGGACAGACAAGAGACCCAGTACTTC.

This chain uses TRBV12-3 or TRBV12-4 with TRBJ1-2, with D possibly being TRBD1 (5 bases). Between the trimmed V and J ends, which lost 6 bases and 3 bases, there was a span of 8 bases. CDR3 length equals 12 residues. The CDR3 nucleotides are TGTGCCAGCAGCGGGACGGACTATGGCTACACCTTC. Translating it yields CASSGTDYGYTF.

The chain recombines TRBV19 with TRBJ2-7, with D possibly TRBD2 on 5 matching bases. Per the germline V gene, CDR1 is LNHDA and CDR2 is SQIVND (reference sequence). Trimming removed 5 bases at V and 6 bases at J, with 17 bases between. This CDR3 region has 14 residues. CDR3 region: CASSQGWERSEQYF. The CDR3 coding sequence is TGTGCCAGTAGTCAAGGATGGGAGCGCAGCGAGCAGTACTTC.

This clonotype came up a few times. This chain joins TRBV4-2 and TRBJ2-1, with 9 bases matching TRBD2. The CDR3 is made up of 16 amino acids. The trim removed 0 bases at V and 7 bases at J, leaving 7 bases unmatched. The germline V gene has CDR1 LGHNA and CDR2 YNFKEQ. Here the CDR3 reads CASSQEWGSGSNEQFF. In DNA, the CDR3 is TGTGCCAGCAGCCAAGAGTGGGGTAGCGGGAGTAATGAGCAGTTCTTC.

The genes are TRBV20-1 and TRBJ2-2; D not resolved. Germline V gene sequence: CDR1 DFQATT, CDR2 SNEGSKA (reference sequence). This CDR3 comprises 11 residues. The V gene lost 7 bases and the J gene lost 0 bases, with 3 bases spanning the gap. The CDR3 nucleotides are TGCAGTGTCTCGAACACCGGGGAGCTGTTTTTT. Residues: CSVSNTGELFF.

The chain is built from TRBV2 and TRBJ2-3; TRBD2 agrees at 9 bases. V lost 0 bases and J lost 0; bases outside the gene matches: 1. CDR3 length: 16 residues. Germline CDR1 is SNHLY and CDR2 is FYNNEI. In DNA, the CDR3 is TGTGCCAGCAGTGAAGCGCGGGGGGGAAGCACAGATACGCAGTATTTT. Residues: CASSEARGGSTDTQYF.

The gene calls are TRBV7-7 and TRBJ2-5; no firm D call. CDR1 and CDR2 from the germline V gene are SSHAT and FNYEAQ (reference sequence). Between the trimmed V and J ends, which lost 0 bases and 0 bases, there was a span of 8 bases. The CDR3 is 15 amino acids. The CDR3 sequence: CASSLALTDQETQYF. The CDR3 DNA reads as TGTGCCAGCAGCTTAGCGCTAACAGACCAAGAGACCCAGTACTTC.

This chain links TRBV3-1 with TRBJ2-5; D unresolved. The CDR3 totals 14 residues. Deletions cut 0 bases from V and 4 bases from J, with 9 bases between. Germline CDR1 reads LGHDT; CDR2 reads YNNKEL (reference sequence). The CDR3 DNA reads as TGTGCCAGCAGCCAAGATATAGTTGCAGAGACCCAGTACTTC. Its protein product is CASSQDIVAETQYF.

This clonotype was detected only a few times. The chain recombines TRBV7-7 with TRBJ1-5; D is possibly TRBD1 (6 bases). In germline, CDR1 is SSHAT, CDR2 FNYEAQ (reference sequence). This CDR3 comprises 17 residues. The ends were cut back, 2 bases at V and 1 base at J, with 15 bases in the middle. CDR3 in amino acids: CASSLPLPGQSNQPQHF. The DNA of the CDR3 is TGTGCCAGCAGCTTACCCCTCCCTGGACAGAGCAATCAGCCCCAGCATTTT.

The rearrangement links TRBV29-1 to TRBJ2-7, with 7 bases that match TRBD1. Germline CDR1 reads SQVTM; CDR2 reads ANQGSEA. The CDR3 totals 12 residues. V shed 4 bases, J shed 5 bases, and the junction held 5 bases outside the gene matches. The CDR3 loop reads CSVVQGIHEQYF. CDR3 bases: TGCAGCGTTGTACAGGGGATCCACGAGCAGTACTTC.

The CDR3 sequence is CASSSWTSVSTDTQYF. CDR3 coding DNA: TGTGCCAGCAGTTCCTGGACTAGCGTTAGCACAGATACGCAGTATTTT. The rearrangement uses TRBV28 and TRBJ2-3; 9 bases align to TRBD2. Germline CDR1 reads MDHEN; CDR2 reads SYDVKM. CDR3 length: 16 residues. J was trimmed by 0 bases and V by 4 bases; bases with no gene match: 5.

The J gene is TRBJ2-1, the V gene TRBV29-1; D is possibly TRBD1 (5 bases). The CDR3 is 13 residues long. Germline values: CDR1 SQVTM, CDR2 ANQGSEA. V lost 4 bases and J lost 8, with 15 bases in between. DNA for the CDR3: TGCAGCGTTGGTAAGGGGATTGAGTATGAGCAGTTCTTC. Protein: CSVGKGIEYEQFF.

The sample holds one count of this clonotype. The V gene is TRBV20-1, the J gene TRBJ2-3; TRBD2 agrees at 8 bases. Germline V CDR1 and CDR2: DFQATT, SNEGSKA (reference sequence). V lost 6 bases to trimming and J lost 2 bases; unmatched junction nucleotides: 10. The CDR3 is 15 residues long. The CDR3 loop is CSAYTSGDLTDTQYF. CDR3 coding DNA: TGCAGTGCCTATACTAGCGGAGATCTCACAGATACGCAGTATTTT.

This clonotype was observed a single time. The J gene is TRBJ2-5, the V gene TRBV7-2; 9 positions agree with TRBD2. Germline trimming cut 4 bases from V and 3 bases from J; bases unmatched to any gene: 9. Germline V gene data show CDR1 as SGHTA and CDR2 as FQGNSA. The length of the CDR3 is 16 residues. The DNA of the CDR3 is TGTGCCAGCAGCTCGGTAGCGGGGGTCGTTAAAGAGACCCAGTACTTC. Its protein is CASSSVAGVVKETQYF.

For this clonotype: One junction end does not reproduce the germline sequence, and a read error may be involved. The V gene is TRBV2, the J gene TRBJ2-7; weak D call: TRBD1 (6 bases). Germline lookup yields CDR1 SNHLY and CDR2 FYNNEI. The length of the CDR3 is 14 residues. The CDR3 nucleotides read TGTGCCAGCAGCGAAGGACAGAGCTCCTACGAGCAGTACTTC. Its protein is CASSEGQSSYEQYF.

V and J are TRBV28 and TRBJ2-3, with TRBD2 matching 9 bases. The CDR3 is made up of 15 amino acids. Germline V gives CDR1 MDHEN, CDR2 SYDVKM. The V and J ends lost 6 bases and 1 base, in that order; junction bases with no gene match: 5. CDR3 residues: CASRPASGGTDTQYF. In DNA form, the CDR3 reads TGTGCCAGCAGACCGGCTAGCGGGGGCACAGATACGCAGTATTTT.

The sample holds one count of this clonotype. V usage is TRBV6-5 and J usage is TRBJ2-7; 7 nucleotides match TRBD1. Germline loops: CDR1 MNHEY, CDR2 SVGAGI. The CDR3 has 15 residues. V lost 0 bases, J lost 0 bases, and 2 bases stayed unmatched. CDR3 amino acids: CASSYSPGGSYEQYF. The CDR3 DNA follows: TGTGCCAGCAGTTACTCCCCAGGGGGCTCCTACGAGCAGTACTTC.